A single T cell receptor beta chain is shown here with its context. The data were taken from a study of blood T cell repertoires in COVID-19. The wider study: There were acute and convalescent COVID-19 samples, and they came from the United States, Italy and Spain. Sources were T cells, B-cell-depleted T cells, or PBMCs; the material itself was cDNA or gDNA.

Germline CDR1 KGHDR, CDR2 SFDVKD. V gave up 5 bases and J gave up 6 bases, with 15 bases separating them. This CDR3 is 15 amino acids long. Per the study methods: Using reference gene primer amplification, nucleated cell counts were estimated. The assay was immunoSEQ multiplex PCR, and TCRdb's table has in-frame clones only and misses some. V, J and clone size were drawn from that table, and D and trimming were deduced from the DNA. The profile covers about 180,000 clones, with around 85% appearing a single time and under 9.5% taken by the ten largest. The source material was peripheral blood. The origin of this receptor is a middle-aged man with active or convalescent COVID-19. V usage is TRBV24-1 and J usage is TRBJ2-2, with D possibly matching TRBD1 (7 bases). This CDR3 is CATSGITGEAGELFF. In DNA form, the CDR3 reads TGTGCCACCAGTGGAATAACAGGGGAGGCCGGGGAGCTGTTTTTT.